The 8 T cell receptor beta chains given below trace back to one sample, sequenced in a study of blood T cell repertoires in COVID-19. Generated by immunoSEQ multiplex PCR, the TCRdb table keeps only in-frame clones and is missing some. The sample lists over 250,000 clones, about 91% occurring once. Material: peripheral blood. The origin of the receptors is a woman aged 55-69 years with acute or convalescent COVID-19.

The V gene is TRBV19, the J gene TRBJ1-4, with D perhaps matching TRBD1 (5 bases). The germline gives CDR1 LNHDA, CDR2 SQIVND (reference sequence). This CDR3 region has 15 residues. The CDR3 nucleotides are TGTGCTACTAAATCGGGGCGGGGGAAAAATGAAAAACTGTTTTTT. This gives the protein CATKSGRGKNEKLFF.

The chain has TRBV5-5 and TRBJ1-4, with TRBD1 matching 10 bases. V trimming: 5 bases; J trimming: 0 bases; junction bases outside the gene matches: 7. Germline values: CDR1 SGHKS, CDR2 YYEKEE (reference sequence). The CDR3 is made up of 17 amino acids. For the CDR3, the DNA is TGTGCCAGCAGTCAAAGGACAGGGGGGGCAACTAATGAAAAACTGTTTTTT. Translation gives CASSQRTGGATNEKLFF.

V usage is TRBV6-5 and J usage is TRBJ2-7; TRBD2 matches 9 bases. V was pared by 4 bases and J by 3 bases, with 7 bases of the junction left unmatched. CDR1 is MNHEY and CDR2 is SVGAGI in the germline V gene. The CDR3 runs 15 residues. The CDR3 loop is CASSSYAGGGYEQYF. The CDR3 nucleotides read TGTGCCAGCAGTTCCTACGCGGGAGGGGGCTACGAGCAGTACTTC.

The J gene is TRBJ2-3, the V gene TRBV19; 12 bases align to TRBD2. The CDR3 extends over 15 amino acids. CDR1 LNHDA and CDR2 SQIVND come from the germline V gene (reference sequence). Trimming removed 7 bases from V and 4 bases from J; junction bases left unmatched: 6. CDR3 protein: CASKRTSGTSDTQYF. The CDR3 region has the DNA TGTGCCAGTAAACGGACTAGCGGGACGTCAGATACGCAGTATTTT.

This clone appeared a single time. V gene TRBV4-3 combines with J gene TRBJ2-7; TRBD2 aligns across 9 bases. With V trimmed by 4 bases and J by 2 bases, 15 bases remained unmatched. This CDR3 has 18 amino acids. CDR1 and CDR2 (germline): LGHNA, YSLEER. CDR3 sequence (DNA): TGCGCCAGCAGCCCGATCGTGCTAGCGGGAATTCCTGCCTACGAGCAGTACTTC. Its translation: CASSPIVLAGIPAYEQYF.

Remarks on this clone: The same CDR3 can be traced to other DNA sequences in this sample. This chain connects TRBV20-1 to TRBJ2-5; D is ambiguous. The CDR3 contains 10 residues. The germline V and J ends were trimmed by 6 bases and 1 base, with 3 bases remaining between them. Per germline, CDR1 DFQATT and CDR2 SNEGSKA (reference sequence). Written as DNA, the CDR3 is TGCAGTGCCTCCCAAGAGACCCAGTACTTC. Translating it yields CSASQETQYF.

This chain connects TRBV7-2 to TRBJ2-1; 9 bases are shared with TRBD1. Germline V gene lookup returns CDR1 SGHTA and CDR2 FQGNSA. V was clipped by 5 bases and J by 8 bases; unmatched bases: 10. The CDR3 is made up of 15 amino acids. CDR3: CASSPAGTGIDEQFF. CDR3 bases: TGTGCCAGCAGCCCAGCCGGGACAGGGATAGATGAGCAGTTCTTC.

This chain links TRBV7-8 with TRBJ2-3, with 12 nucleotides matching TRBD2. V dropped 2 bases and J dropped 4; count of bases not matched to a gene: 7. There are 17 residues in the CDR3. Germline CDR1 is SGHVS and CDR2 is FQNEAQ. The CDR3 here is CASSLWASGGAADTQYF. The CDR3 nucleotides read TGTGCCAGCAGCTTATGGGCTAGCGGGGGGGCCGCAGATACGCAGTATTTT.